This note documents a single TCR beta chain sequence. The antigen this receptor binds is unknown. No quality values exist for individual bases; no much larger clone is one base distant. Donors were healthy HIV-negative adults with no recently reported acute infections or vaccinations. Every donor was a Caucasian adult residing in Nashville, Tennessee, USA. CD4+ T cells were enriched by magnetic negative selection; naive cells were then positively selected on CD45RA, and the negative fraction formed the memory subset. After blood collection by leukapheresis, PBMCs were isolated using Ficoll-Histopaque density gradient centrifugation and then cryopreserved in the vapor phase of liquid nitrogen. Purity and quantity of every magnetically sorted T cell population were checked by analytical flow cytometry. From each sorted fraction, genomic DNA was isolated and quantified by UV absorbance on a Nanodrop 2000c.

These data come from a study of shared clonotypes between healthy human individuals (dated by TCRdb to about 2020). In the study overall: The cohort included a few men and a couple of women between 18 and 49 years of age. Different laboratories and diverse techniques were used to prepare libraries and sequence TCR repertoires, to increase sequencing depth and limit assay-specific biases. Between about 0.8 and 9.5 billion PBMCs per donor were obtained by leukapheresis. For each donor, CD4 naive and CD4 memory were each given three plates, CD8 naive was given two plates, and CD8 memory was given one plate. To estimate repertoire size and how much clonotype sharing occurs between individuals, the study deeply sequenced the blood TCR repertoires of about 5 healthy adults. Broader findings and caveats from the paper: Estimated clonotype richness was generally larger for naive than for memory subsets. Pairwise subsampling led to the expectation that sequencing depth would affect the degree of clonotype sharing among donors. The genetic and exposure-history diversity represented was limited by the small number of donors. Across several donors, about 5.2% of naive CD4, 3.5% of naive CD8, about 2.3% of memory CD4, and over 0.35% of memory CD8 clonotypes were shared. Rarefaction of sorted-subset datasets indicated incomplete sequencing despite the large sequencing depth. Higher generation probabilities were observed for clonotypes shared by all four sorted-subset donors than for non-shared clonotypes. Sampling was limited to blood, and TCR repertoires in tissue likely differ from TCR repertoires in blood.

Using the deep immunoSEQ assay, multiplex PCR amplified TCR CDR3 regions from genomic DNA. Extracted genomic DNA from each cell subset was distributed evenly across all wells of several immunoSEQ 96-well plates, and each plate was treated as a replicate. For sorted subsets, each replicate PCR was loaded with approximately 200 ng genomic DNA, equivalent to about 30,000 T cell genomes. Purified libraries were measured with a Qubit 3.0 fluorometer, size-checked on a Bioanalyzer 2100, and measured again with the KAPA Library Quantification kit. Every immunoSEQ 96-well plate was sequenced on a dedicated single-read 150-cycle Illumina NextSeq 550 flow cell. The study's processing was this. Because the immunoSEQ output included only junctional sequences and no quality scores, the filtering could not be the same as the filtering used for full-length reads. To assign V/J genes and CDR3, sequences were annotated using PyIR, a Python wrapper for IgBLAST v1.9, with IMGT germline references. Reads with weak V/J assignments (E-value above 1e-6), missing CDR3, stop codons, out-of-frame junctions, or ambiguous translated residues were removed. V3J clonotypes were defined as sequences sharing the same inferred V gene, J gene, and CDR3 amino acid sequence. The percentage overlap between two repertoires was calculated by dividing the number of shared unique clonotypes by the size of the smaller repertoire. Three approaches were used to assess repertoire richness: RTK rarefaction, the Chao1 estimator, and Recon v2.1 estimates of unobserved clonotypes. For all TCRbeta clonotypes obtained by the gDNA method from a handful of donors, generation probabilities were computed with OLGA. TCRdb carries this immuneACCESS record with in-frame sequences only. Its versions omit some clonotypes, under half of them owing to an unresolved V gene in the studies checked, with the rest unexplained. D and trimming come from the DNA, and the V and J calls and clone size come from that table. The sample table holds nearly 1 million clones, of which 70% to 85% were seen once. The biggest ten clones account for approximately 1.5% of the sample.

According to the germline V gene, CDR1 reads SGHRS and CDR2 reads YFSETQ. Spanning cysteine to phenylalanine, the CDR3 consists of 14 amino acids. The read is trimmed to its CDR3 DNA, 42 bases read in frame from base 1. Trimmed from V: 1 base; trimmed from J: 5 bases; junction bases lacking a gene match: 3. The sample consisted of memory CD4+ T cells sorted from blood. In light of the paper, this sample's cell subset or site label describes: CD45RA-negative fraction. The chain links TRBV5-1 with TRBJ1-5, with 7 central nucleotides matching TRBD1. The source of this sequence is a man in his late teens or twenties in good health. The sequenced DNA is TGCGCCAGCAGCTTGACAGGGGATGATCAGCCCCAGCATTTT. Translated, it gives CASSLTGDDQPQHF. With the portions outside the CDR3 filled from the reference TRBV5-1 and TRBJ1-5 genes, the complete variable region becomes KAGVTQTPRYLIKTRGQQVTLSCSPISGHRSVSWYQQTPGQGLQFLFEYFSETQRNKGNFPGRFSGRQFSNSRSEMNVSTLELGDSALYLCASSLTGDDQPQHFGDGTRLSIL.